This T cell receptor beta chain is from a study of T cell changes during pregnancy in multiple sclerosis. Assay: immunoSEQ multiplex PCR; the TCRdb copy retains only in-frame clones and omits some. The table records about 120,000 clones, approximately 93% of them present only once. This clone was observed once. V lost 3 bases to trimming and J lost 4 bases; unmatched junction nucleotides: 4. Germline V gene sequence: CDR1 SGHDT, CDR2 YYEEEE. The CDR3 has 14 amino acids. The chain combines TRBV5-6 with TRBJ1-2; 9 bases map to TRBD1. The TCR comes from a female donor with multiple sclerosis, enrolled in a pregnancy study. The specimen was peripheral blood, collected before pregnancy. The CDR3 nucleotides are TGTGCCAGCAGCTCGTGGGACAGGGTCTATGGCTACACCTTC. This translates into CASSSWDRVYGYTF.